These 9 T cell receptor beta chains share one sample of origin, sequenced in a study of T cells in Graves' hyperthyroidism and ophthalmopathy. The TCR beta CDR3 regions underwent amplification using RNA transcripts as the source. First-round RT-PCR targeting the TCR CDR3 was performed with the HTBI primer set. A single record per CDR3 protein comes from TCRdb applying MiXCR to the multiplex PCR reads. The table shows 550,000 to 600,000 distinct CDR3 sequences, with over 12% occurring only once. The sequenced material came from blood. All receptors come from a woman aged 18-30 years with Graves' ophthalmopathy.

This clonotype occurred many times. This sequence joins TRBV11-3 and TRBJ2-1; the D is unclear. The CDR3 runs to 13 residues. V was cut by 5 bases and J by 9 bases, with 14 bases left in between. Germline V gene sequence: CDR1 SGHNT, CDR2 YENEEA. CDR3 sequence (DNA): TGTGCCAGCAGCCGGCTCCTCAACAGTGAGCAGTTCTTC. Translation: CASSRLLNSEQFF.

This clonotype was recorded a few times. The V gene is TRBV10-2, the J gene TRBJ1-1; D perhaps matches TRBD1 (5 bases). Germline lookup yields CDR1 WSHSY and CDR2 SAAADI. Trimming took 1 base from V and 0 from J, leaving 12 bases between them. This CDR3 comprises 16 residues. CDR3 loop: CASSEWGVGVNTEAFF. Here the CDR3 DNA reads TGCGCCAGCAGTGAGTGGGGGGTTGGCGTGAACACTGAAGCTTTCTTT.

This clonotype was recorded a few times. The J gene is TRBJ2-5, the V gene TRBV19; D is unclear. V lost 5 bases and J 0 bases, leaving 13 bases between the germline ends. The germline V gene has CDR1 LNHDA and CDR2 SQIVND (reference sequence). The CDR3 extends over 15 amino acids. Here the CDR3 reads CASSSPGRNQETQYF. CDR3 bases: TGTGCCAGTAGTTCCCCCGGTAGGAACCAAGAGACCCAGTACTTC.

This clonotype was seen repeatedly, ten times or more. The chain uses TRBV27 and TRBJ1-5; D possibly corresponds to TRBD1 (6 bases). The CDR3 is 17 amino acids. Germline CDR1 reads MNHEY; CDR2 reads SMNVEV (reference sequence). The V gene lost 2 bases and the J gene lost 9 bases, with 23 bases spanning the gap. The CDR3 protein is CASSLGLGQGLTWPQHF. CDR3 sequence (DNA): TGTGCCAGCAGTTTAGGATTGGGCCAGGGGTTGACGTGGCCCCAGCATTTT.

This clonotype was recorded at least ten times. The chain recombines TRBV11-1 with TRBJ2-7; no reliable D call. The CDR3 has 14 amino acids. Germline V gene lookup returns CDR1 SGHAT and CDR2 FQDESV (reference sequence). V lost 5 bases and J 2 bases, leaving 13 bases between the germline ends. The CDR3 DNA reads TGTGCCAGCAGCGTGACTCAAAATCCCTACGAGCAGTACTTC. As protein: CASSVTQNPYEQYF.

This clonotype has ten or more counts. The rearrangement links TRBV6-1 to TRBJ2-2, with D perhaps matching TRBD1 or TRBD2 (5 bases each). The germline V and J ends were trimmed by 5 bases and 1 base, with 14 bases remaining between them. This CDR3 has 16 residues. Germline CDR1 reads MNHNS; CDR2 reads SASEGT. The CDR3 loop is CASSYLGRMNTGELFF. The CDR3 region has the DNA TGTGCCAGCAGTTATTTGGGACGGATGAACACCGGGGAGCTGTTTTTT.

The chain carries TRBV29-1 and TRBJ2-7; D perhaps matches TRBD1 (6 bases). Trimming stripped 2 bases from V and 2 bases from J, with 13 bases between. This CDR3 has 14 residues. Germline lookup yields CDR1 SQVTM and CDR2 ANQGSEA. The DNA of the CDR3 is TGCAGCGTTGAATCCCGACAGGAGCCCTACGAGCAGTACTTC. Amino acid sequence: CSVESRQEPYEQYF.

In this sample, this clonotype turned up many times. The chain joins TRBV7-3 to TRBJ2-3, with D unclear. The V gene lost 4 bases and the J gene lost 6 bases, with 11 bases spanning the gap. The germline V gene has CDR1 SGHTA and CDR2 FQGTGA. The CDR3 sequence is 13 residues long. Here the CDR3 reads CASSSMEWDTQYF. The DNA for the CDR3 is TGTGCCAGCAGCTCAATGGAGTGGGATACGCAGTATTTT.

This clonotype came up many times. V usage is TRBV30 and J usage is TRBJ1-1; no definite D call. The CDR3 is 14 amino acids. Germline CDR1 GTSNPN, CDR2 SVGIG (reference sequence). Trimming took off 5 bases at V and 1 base at J, with 14 bases between the two ends. In nucleotides, the CDR3 is TGTGCCTGGGTCAGGCAGGACGGGAACACTGAAGCTTTCTTT. Amino acid sequence: CAWVRQDGNTEAFF.